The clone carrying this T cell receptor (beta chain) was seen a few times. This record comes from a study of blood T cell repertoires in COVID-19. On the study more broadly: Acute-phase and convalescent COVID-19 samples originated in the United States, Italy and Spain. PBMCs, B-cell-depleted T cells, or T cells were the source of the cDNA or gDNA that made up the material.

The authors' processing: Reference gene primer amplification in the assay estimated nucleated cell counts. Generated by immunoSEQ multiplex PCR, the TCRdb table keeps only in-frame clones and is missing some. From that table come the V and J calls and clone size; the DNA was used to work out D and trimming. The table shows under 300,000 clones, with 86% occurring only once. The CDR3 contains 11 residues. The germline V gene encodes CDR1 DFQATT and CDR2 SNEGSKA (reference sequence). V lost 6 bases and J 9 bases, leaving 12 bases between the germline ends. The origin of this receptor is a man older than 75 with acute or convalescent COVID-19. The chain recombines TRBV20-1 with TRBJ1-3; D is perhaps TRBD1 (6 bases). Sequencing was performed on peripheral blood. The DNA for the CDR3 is TGCAGTGCACTGGACAGTCCCACCATATATTTT. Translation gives CSALDSPTIYF.